The clone carrying this T cell receptor (beta chain) was seen a handful of times. The data were obtained in a study of identical twins. TCRdb reprocessed the 5' RACE reads with MiXCR, giving one entry per CDR3 protein. The sample has about 190,000 distinct CDR3 sequences, 15% seen once. CDR3 length: 16 amino acids. Trimming took off 5 bases at V and 5 bases at J, with 18 bases between the two ends. These data were also reused for a study on T cells expressing NK-cell markers.

The chain couples TRBV12-3 or TRBV12-4 to TRBJ2-2, with D possibly being TRBD1 or TRBD2 (6 bases each). The clonotype comes from a woman between 18 and 29 years old in good health. Sequencing was performed on CD8+ T cells sorted from blood. The CDR3 spells CASSRRGDTRTGELFF. CDR3 DNA: TGTGCCAGCAGTCGAAGGGGGGACACGAGGACCGGGGAGCTGTTTTTT.